The sequence of this T cell receptor beta chain was determined in a study of T cells after yellow fever vaccination. Study information: SMART-Seq v4 Ultra Low Input prepared libraries from low-cell fractions. Findings of the study overall: Clones from primary vaccination mostly reappeared after the booster (approximately 95% CD4, around 90% CD8). Clonotypes appearing in both CD4 and CD8 compartments existed, and their share was small.

The TCR cDNA carried a universal primer site and UMIs from 5'RACE template switching. TCRdb re-called the 5' RACE reads with MiXCR, one entry per CDR3 protein. The data hold about 580,000 distinct CDR3 sequences, with around 17% observed a single time. Between the trimmed V and J ends, which lost 4 bases and 4 bases, there was a span of 11 bases. Looked up from germline, CDR1 is SGHTA and CDR2 is FQGNSA. This CDR3 region has 14 residues. This clonotype was found a few times. The antigen is not known. The sample here was PBMCs, taken less than 6 days after the first yellow fever vaccination. The receptor was derived from a man aged 18 to 35 who received the YFV17D yellow fever vaccine. V is TRBV7-2 and J is TRBJ2-1, with D unresolved. The CDR3 DNA is TGTGCCAGCAGCTCCGAAGGTTCATACAATGAGCAGTTCTTC. Its translation: CASSSEGSYNEQFF.